The 17 T cell receptor beta chains reported below all come from one sample, sequenced in a study of high-grade serous ovarian cancer treatment subgroups. Sequencing used immunoSEQ multiplex PCR; TCRdb keeps in-frame clones, though not all of them. This table has about 6,600 clones, around 74% appearing once. Tumor samples were taken before definitive surgery or chemotherapy. Sequencing was performed on tumor tissue. The receptors stem from a human donor with high-grade serous ovarian cancer.

This chain links TRBV27 with TRBJ2-7; the D is unclear. There are 13 residues in the CDR3. Germline V gene sequence: CDR1 MNHEY, CDR2 SMNVEV (reference sequence). The ends were cut back, 5 bases at V and 2 bases at J, with 10 bases in the middle. In DNA form, the CDR3 reads TGTGCCAGCAGTCCAGAGGTCGCCTACGAGCAGTACTTC. It translates to CASSPEVAYEQYF.

Written as DNA, the CDR3 is TGTGCCAGCAGTCATACGGGTGGGGGGCAAGAGACCCAGTACTTC. It encodes CASSHTGGGQETQYF. The chain employs TRBV6-6 and TRBJ2-5; D might be TRBD2 (6 bases). Germline CDR1 is MNHNY and CDR2 is SVGAGI (reference sequence). Deletions cut 5 bases from V and 2 bases from J, with 15 bases between. The CDR3 has 15 residues.

The V and J genes are TRBV5-1 and TRBJ1-1; D remains unclear. Germline V gene sequence: CDR1 SGHRS, CDR2 YFSETQ. V shed 2 bases and J shed 0 bases, with 5 bases lying between them. The CDR3 has 13 amino acids. Here the CDR3 reads CASSLSVNTEAFF. In nucleotides, the CDR3 is TGCGCCAGCAGCTTAAGCGTGAACACTGAAGCTTTCTTT.

The DNA for the CDR3 is TGTGCCAGCAGTTACTCTCCCGGGACAGGGGGCTACGAGCAGTACTTC. Protein product: CASSYSPGTGGYEQYF. The chain combines TRBV6-6 with TRBJ2-7, with TRBD1 matching 11 bases. Germline CDR1 MNHNY, CDR2 SVGAGI (reference sequence). V shed 0 bases, J shed 3 bases, and the junction held 4 bases outside the gene matches. The CDR3 sequence is 16 residues long.

This clone was observed once. The chain is built from TRBV6-4 and TRBJ1-4; D gene uncertain. V was pared by 3 bases and J by 8 bases, with 16 bases between. The CDR3 covers 15 residues. The germline V gene has CDR1 MRHNA and CDR2 SNTAGT. CDR3 DNA sequence: TGTGCCAGCAGTGAAGTCGGTTGGGAGAGCGAAAAACTGTTTTTT. Its translation: CASSEVGWESEKLFF.

The chain links TRBV18 to TRBJ2-7; D not resolved. Germline CDR1 reads KGHSH; CDR2 reads LQKENI. Trimming left V 4 bases short and J 2 bases short, with 21 bases between. There are 17 residues in the CDR3. CDR3 bases: TGTGCCAGCTCACTTGGACCTAAAGGAAATAGGGCCTACGAGCAGTACTTC. This encodes CASSLGPKGNRAYEQYF.

In this sample, this clone turned up a few times. V and J are TRBV11-2 and TRBJ1-2, with no clear D. CDR1 and CDR2 (germline): SGHAT, FQNNGV. Trimming stripped 2 bases from V and 2 bases from J, with 6 bases between. CDR3 length: 13 amino acids. The CDR3 DNA is TGTGCCAGCAGCTTACATAGCAACTATGGCTACACCTTC. The encoded protein is CASSLHSNYGYTF.

The V gene is TRBV4-3, the J gene TRBJ2-7; 9 bases align to TRBD2. Germline CDR1 is LGHNA and CDR2 is YSLEER. The CDR3 is made up of 16 amino acids. Trimming cost V 0 bases and J 4 bases; bases outside gene matches: 7. The CDR3 is CASSQDLAGGTYEQYF. As DNA, the CDR3 is TGCGCCAGCAGCCAAGATCTGGCGGGAGGGACTTACGAGCAGTACTTC.

CDR3 amino acids: CASSGLAVEQYF. The CDR3 DNA reads TGTGCCAGCAGCGGACTAGCGGTCGAGCAGTACTTC. The V and J genes are TRBV6-6 and TRBJ2-7, with TRBD2 identical over 10 bases. Germline assignment: CDR1 MNHNY and CDR2 SVGAGI (reference sequence). The CDR3 spans 12 residues. Unmatched junction bases numbered 2, after V lost 6 bases and J lost 6 bases.

The V call is TRBV5-4, the J call TRBJ2-5, with D perhaps being TRBD1 or TRBD2 (5 bases each). The CDR3 consists of 13 residues. V was cut by 0 bases and J by 5 bases, with 8 bases left in between. Germline V CDR1 and CDR2: SGHNT, YYREEE (reference sequence). The CDR3 reads CASSLVGDETQYF. For the CDR3, the DNA is TGTGCCAGCAGCTTGGTAGGGGACGAGACCCAGTACTTC.

This chain joins TRBV19 and TRBJ2-2; 9 bases line up with TRBD1. This CDR3 contains 18 residues. Trimming took 3 bases from V and 6 from J; bases not matched to a gene: 14. The germline CDR1 and CDR2 sequences are LNHDA and SQIVND (reference sequence). The CDR3, as DNA: TGTGCCAGTAGTATGGGACAGGGATTTGTCCAAACGGCCGGGGAGCTGTTTTTT. It specifies CASSMGQGFVQTAGELFF.

This CDR3 reads CASSALFNGAPLHF. DNA for the CDR3: TGTGCCAGCAGCGCCCTTTTCAACGGGGCCCCCCTCCACTTT. J is TRBJ1-6 and V is TRBV11-1; D perhaps matches TRBD1 (5 bases). From germline, CDR1 is SGHAT and CDR2 FQDESV (reference sequence). The CDR3 is 14 amino acids. Trimming cost V 5 bases and J 13 bases, with 18 bases left between them.

The chain combines TRBV7-3 with TRBJ2-7; D ambiguous. Trimming pared 1 base from V and 5 bases from J, leaving 9 bases between. The CDR3 spans 13 residues. Germline lookup yields CDR1 SGHTA and CDR2 FQGTGA. The CDR3 region is CASSLKTSNEQYF. The CDR3 DNA is TGTGCCAGCAGCTTAAAGACCAGCAACGAGCAGTACTTC. Supplemented by reference TRBV7-3 and TRBJ2-7, the full variable domain reads GAGVSQTPSNKVTEKGKYVELRCDPISGHTALYWYRQSLGQGPEFLIYFQGTGAADDSGLPNDRFFAVRPEGSVSTLKIQRTERGDSAVYLCASSLKTSNEQYFGPGTRLTVT.

J is TRBJ2-1 and V is TRBV5-6; D is perhaps TRBD1 or TRBD2 (5 bases each). Trimming shortened V by 4 bases and J by 9 bases, and 11 bases separated the two germline ends. Germline V CDR1 and CDR2: SGHDT, YYEEEE. The CDR3 runs to 12 residues. CDR3: CASSRDRGEQFF. The CDR3, as DNA: TGTGCCAGCAGCCGGGACCGCGGTGAGCAGTTCTTC. Together with reference TRBV5-6 and TRBJ2-1, the CDR3 gives the full variable domain: DAGVTQSPTHLIKTRGQQVTLRCSPKSGHDTVSWYQQALGQGPQFIFQYYEEEERQRGNFPDRFSGHQFPNYSSELNVNALLLGDSALYLCASSRDRGEQFFGPGTRLTVL.

V and J are TRBV6-1 and TRBJ1-1, with no clear D. CDR1 and CDR2 (germline): MNHNS, SASEGT. This CDR3 has 14 amino acids. V was pared by 6 bases and J by 0 bases, with 11 bases between. The DNA of the CDR3 is TGTGCCAGCAGCACAGCATACATGAACACTGAAGCTTTCTTT. It is translated as CASSTAYMNTEAFF.

The rearrangement joins TRBV9 to TRBJ2-3; 11 bases fit TRBD2. Germline CDR1 reads SGDLS; CDR2 reads YYNGEE. CDR3 length: 16 residues. Losses at the gene ends were 4 bases for V and 4 bases for J; bases not matched to a gene: 8. CDR3 sequence reads: CASSLTSGRGADTQYF. DNA of the CDR3: TGTGCCAGCAGCCTCACTAGCGGGAGAGGAGCAGATACGCAGTATTTT.

The chain links TRBV7-2 to TRBJ2-7, with D possibly being TRBD2 (6 bases). Trimming removed 5 bases at V and 6 bases at J, with 17 bases between. The CDR3 is 14 amino acids. The germline V gene has CDR1 SGHTA and CDR2 FQGNSA. The CDR3 DNA reads TGTGCCAGCAGCGCGGGACTGGGGCGGTCCGAGCAGTACTTC. Its protein is CASSAGLGRSEQYF.